The entry below gives a single T cell receptor beta chain sequence along with its context. The antigen remains undetermined. Germline assignment: CDR1 MNHNS and CDR2 SASEGT. V was shortened by 1 base and J by 8 bases, with 14 bases between the two germline ends. The CDR3 contains 14 residues. This sample was included in a study of cytomegalovirus exposure and HLA in healthy donors. Study observations and caveats: Altogether, 150 to 200 TCR beta chains were recorded as cytomegalovirus-associated.

Researchers ran the PCR with 60 Vbeta and 13 Jbeta primers. Assay: immunoSEQ multiplex PCR; the TCRdb copy retains only in-frame clones and omits some. The data show roughly 160,000 clones, with around three quarters seen just once and 2.1% held by the top ten. Input material: PBMCs. The chain carries TRBV6-1 and TRBJ1-1; D ambiguous. The receptor was derived from a man aged 40-50 years in good health and CMV-seronegative. The CDR3 reads CASSEGSGFREAFF. CDR3 DNA sequence: TGTGCCAGCAGTGAAGGAAGCGGTTTCCGGGAAGCTTTCTTT.